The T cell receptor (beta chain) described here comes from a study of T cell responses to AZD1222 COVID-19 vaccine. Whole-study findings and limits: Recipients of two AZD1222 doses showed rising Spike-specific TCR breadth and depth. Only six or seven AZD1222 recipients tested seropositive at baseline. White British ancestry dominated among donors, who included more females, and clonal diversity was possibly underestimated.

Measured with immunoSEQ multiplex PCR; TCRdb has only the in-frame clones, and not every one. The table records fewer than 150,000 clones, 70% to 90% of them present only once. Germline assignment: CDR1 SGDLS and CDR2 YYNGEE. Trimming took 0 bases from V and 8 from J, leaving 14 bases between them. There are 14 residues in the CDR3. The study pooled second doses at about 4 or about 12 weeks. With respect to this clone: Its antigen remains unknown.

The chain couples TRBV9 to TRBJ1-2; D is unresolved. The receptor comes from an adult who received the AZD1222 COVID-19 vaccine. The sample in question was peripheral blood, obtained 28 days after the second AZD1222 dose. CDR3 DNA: TGTGCCAGCAGCGTAGCTACTGGCGGGAGCGGCTACACCTTC. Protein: CASSVATGGSGYTF.